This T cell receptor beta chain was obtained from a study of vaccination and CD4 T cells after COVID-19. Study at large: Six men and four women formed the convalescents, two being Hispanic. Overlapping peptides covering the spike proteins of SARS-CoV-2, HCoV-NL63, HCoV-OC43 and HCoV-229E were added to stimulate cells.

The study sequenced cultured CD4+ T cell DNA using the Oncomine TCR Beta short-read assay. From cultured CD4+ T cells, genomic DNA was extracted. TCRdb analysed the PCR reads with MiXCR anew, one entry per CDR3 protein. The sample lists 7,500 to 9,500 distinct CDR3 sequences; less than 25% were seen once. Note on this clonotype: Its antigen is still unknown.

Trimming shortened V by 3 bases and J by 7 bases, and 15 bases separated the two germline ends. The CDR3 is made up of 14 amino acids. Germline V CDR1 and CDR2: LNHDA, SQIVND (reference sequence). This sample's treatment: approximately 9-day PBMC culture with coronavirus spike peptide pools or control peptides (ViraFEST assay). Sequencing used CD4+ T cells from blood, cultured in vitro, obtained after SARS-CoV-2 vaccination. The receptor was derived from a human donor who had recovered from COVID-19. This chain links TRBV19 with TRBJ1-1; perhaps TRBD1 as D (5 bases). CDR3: CASSINSAGFEAFF. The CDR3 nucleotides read TGTGCCAGTAGTATCAATTCAGCAGGGTTTGAAGCTTTCTTT.